This T cell receptor beta chain was sequenced during a study of blood T cells in healthy people across ages (dated by TCRdb to about 2015). Context from the whole study: In model experiments, template switching captured about one uniquely barcoded TCR beta cDNA molecule for every two T cells. The donors were divided into four age groups: young (average about 15 years), middle-aged (approximately 42), aged (approximately 62) and long-lived (approximately 74). Using the same blood draw, the study looked at two additional independent replicas of 1 million unique cDNA reads for two donors, one aged 18 to 30 and the other aged 80 or older. Age-related changes in TCR beta repertoire diversity were measured in the study by deep sequencing normalized with unique cDNA molecular identifiers. Donors of different ages were randomly distributed across sequencing lanes to avoid experimental bias.

The 39 donors, aged about 6 to 95 years, were systemically healthy Caucasian individuals from Russia. Each donor gave roughly 11 milliliters of peripheral blood, drawn into EDTA-treated Vacutainer tubes. Ficoll-Paque density-gradient centrifugation was used to isolate PBMCs, with at least 6.5 million obtained per sample. Trizol reagent was used to extract total RNA from the PBMCs, yielding at least 5.5 micrograms per sample. For every donor, an aliquot of PBMCs went through flow cytometry to measure the percentages of naive CD45RAhigh/CD27high T cells. Notes on this clonotype: What this receptor recognizes is not known. Nothing much larger sits one base from this clone, and base qualities are not available.

The paper as a whole reports these results and caveats: Observed TCR beta diversity per million T cells fell roughly linearly with age, and a significant reduction was already apparent by age approximately 40. Since profiling was done on bulk unsorted PBMCs, naive and antigen-experienced compartments could not be conclusively compared. The CMV infection status of donors was not known, potentially confounding age-related changes in expanded clonotypes. Estimates of total diversity based on one million sequenced T cells were considered lower bounds and underestimates. The long-lived group showed more naive CD4+ T cells, fewer expanded clones and increased TCR diversity than the aged group, suggesting age selection. The percentage of naive T cells measured by flow cytometry correlated strongly with observed TCR beta diversity.

From the cysteine up to the phenylalanine, the CDR3 has a length of 12 residues. Only the CDR3 DNA is retained, 36 bases long and in frame from the first base. V and J lose 6 bases and 5 bases, and a span of 8 bases separates them. CDR1 and CDR2, looked up from the germline V gene (reference sequence), are LNHDA and SQIVND. To prepare the library, 5' RACE was applied. A second PCR of roughly 6 to 11 cycles was run with a J-beta primer mix and a sample-barcoded 5' primer. A unique molecular identifier was introduced onto each TCR beta cDNA molecule by a template-switch 5' adaptor carrying 12 random nucleotides. At least 2.5 million CDR3-containing paired-end reads were obtained from each sample. The Mint cDNA synthesis kit, primed by a TRBC-specific oligonucleotide, was used to synthesize first-strand cDNA from all RNA. Following uracil-DNA glycosylase treatment, a first 18-cycle PCR with universal primers M1SS and BC2_uni_R was performed on all cDNA. The study's own analysis went as follows. Each sample was normalized by randomly selecting 1 million high-quality reads, each carrying a distinct molecular identifier. Reads with shared molecular identifiers were discarded instead of being binned into consensus sequences. MiTCR, with a Q25 quality threshold and the strictest error-elimination algorithm, was used for CDR3 identification, clonotype clustering and error correction. A nonparametric unseen species model with Euler transformation was used to estimate a lower bound on total TCR beta diversity. The public reads were run again by TCRdb, first through fastp at Q25 and then through MiXCR, and only productive beta chains were kept. Each CDR3 protein appears once, grouped with its most common genes and DNA. The V and J calls come from TCRdb's annotation, not from the publication. The sample table lists some 1.8 million distinct CDR3 sequences, roughly two fifths of them with a count of one. Approximately 22% of the sample is held by the ten biggest clonotypes.

The receptor was isolated from a human donor in good health. This receptor chain uses TRBV19 and TRBJ1-5; no D segment can be confidently identified. The sample taken for sequencing was blood. The CDR3 has the sequence CASRQVDQPQHF. The DNA sequence reads TGTGCCAGTAGGCAAGTAGATCAGCCCCAGCATTTT.